This TCR beta chain was recovered during a study of T cell repertoires in cytomegalovirus infection. TCRdb analysed the reads with MiXCR anew, one entry per CDR3 protein. The table shows approximately 910,000 distinct CDR3 sequences, with around 32% occurring only once. Germline lookup yields CDR1 MNHEY and CDR2 SMNVEV (reference sequence). The CDR3 extends over 14 amino acids. The V segment lost 5 bases and the J segment 6 bases; nucleotides outside the gene matches: 8. Comments on this clonotype: Antigen specificity is unknown.

This sequence originates from a human donor in good health (CMV status not recorded). Some clones in this sample may be carry-over from other donors' samples. This chain uses TRBV27 with TRBJ1-1; the match to TRBD1 covers 8 bases. The sequenced sample was cultured CD8+ T cells from PBMCs, obtained from culture after CMV antigen stimulation. The CDR3 loop is CASSPLDRVPEAFF. DNA for the CDR3: TGTGCCAGCAGTCCGTTGGACAGGGTCCCTGAAGCTTTCTTT.